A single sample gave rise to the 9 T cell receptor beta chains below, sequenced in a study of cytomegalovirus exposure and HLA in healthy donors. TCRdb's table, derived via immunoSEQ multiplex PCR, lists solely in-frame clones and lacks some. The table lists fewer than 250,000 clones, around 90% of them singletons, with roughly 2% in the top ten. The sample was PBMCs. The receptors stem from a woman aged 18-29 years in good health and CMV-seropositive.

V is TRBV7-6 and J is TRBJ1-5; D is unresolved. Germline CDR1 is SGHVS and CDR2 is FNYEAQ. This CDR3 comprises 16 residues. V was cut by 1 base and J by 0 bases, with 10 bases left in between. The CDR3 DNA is TGTGCCAGCAGCTTAGAAGCGACTTATAGCAATCAGCCCCAGCATTTT. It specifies CASSLEATYSNQPQHF. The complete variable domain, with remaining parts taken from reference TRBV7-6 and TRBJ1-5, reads GAGVSQSPRYKVTKRGQDVALRCDPISGHVSLYWYRQALGQGPEFLTYFNYEAQQDKSGLPNDRFSAERPEGSISTLTIQRTEQRDSAMYRCASSLEATYSNQPQHFGDGTRLSIL.

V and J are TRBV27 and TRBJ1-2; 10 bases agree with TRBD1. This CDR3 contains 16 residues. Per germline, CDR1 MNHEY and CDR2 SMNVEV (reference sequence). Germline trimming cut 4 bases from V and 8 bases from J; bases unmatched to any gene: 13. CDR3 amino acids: CASSSTAGTGERGYTF. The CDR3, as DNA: TGTGCCAGCAGTTCGACCGCCGGGACAGGGGAAAGGGGCTACACCTTC.

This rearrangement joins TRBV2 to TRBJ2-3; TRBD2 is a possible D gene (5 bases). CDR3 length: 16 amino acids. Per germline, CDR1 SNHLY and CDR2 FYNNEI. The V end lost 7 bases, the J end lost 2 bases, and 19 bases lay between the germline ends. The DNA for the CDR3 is TGTGCCAGCAATCAGATTCTAGGACTCTCCACAGATACGCAGTATTTT. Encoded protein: CASNQILGLSTDTQYF. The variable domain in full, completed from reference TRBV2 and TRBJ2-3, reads EPEVTQTPSHQVTQMGQEVILRCVPISNHLYFYWYRQILGQKVEFLVSFYNNEISEKSEIFDDQFSVERPDGSNFTLKIRSTKLEDSAMYFCASNQILGLSTDTQYFGPGTRLTVL.

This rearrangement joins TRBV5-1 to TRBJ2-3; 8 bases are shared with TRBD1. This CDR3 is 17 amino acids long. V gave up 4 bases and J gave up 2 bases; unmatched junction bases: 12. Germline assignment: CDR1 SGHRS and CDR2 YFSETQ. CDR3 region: CASSGGTGVTNTDTQYF. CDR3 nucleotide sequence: TGCGCCAGCAGCGGCGGGACAGGCGTTACGAACACAGATACGCAGTATTTT. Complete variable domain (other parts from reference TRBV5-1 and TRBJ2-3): KAGVTQTPRYLIKTRGQQVTLSCSPISGHRSVSWYQQTPGQGLQFLFEYFSETQRNKGNFPGRFSGRQFSNSRSEMNVSTLELGDSALYLCASSGGTGVTNTDTQYFGPGTRLTVL.

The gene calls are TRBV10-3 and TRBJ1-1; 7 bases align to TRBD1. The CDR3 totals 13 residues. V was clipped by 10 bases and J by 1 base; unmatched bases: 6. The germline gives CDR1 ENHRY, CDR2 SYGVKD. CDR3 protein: CATAGTANTEAFF. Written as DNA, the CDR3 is TGTGCCACTGCCGGGACAGCGAACACTGAAGCTTTCTTT.

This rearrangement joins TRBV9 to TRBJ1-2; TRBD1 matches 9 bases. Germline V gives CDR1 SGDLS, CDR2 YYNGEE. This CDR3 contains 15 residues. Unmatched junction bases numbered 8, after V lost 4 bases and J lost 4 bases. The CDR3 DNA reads TGTGCCAGCAGCATTAACAGGGGGCAAGGCTATGGCTACACCTTC. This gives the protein CASSINRGQGYGYTF.

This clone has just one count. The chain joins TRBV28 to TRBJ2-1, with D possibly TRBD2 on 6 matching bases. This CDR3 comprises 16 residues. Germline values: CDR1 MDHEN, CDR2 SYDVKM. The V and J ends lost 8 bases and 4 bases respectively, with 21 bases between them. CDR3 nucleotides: TGTGCCAGCTCCACCTTTACGAGCGGGTTTTACAATGAGCAGTTCTTC. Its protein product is CASSTFTSGFYNEQFF.

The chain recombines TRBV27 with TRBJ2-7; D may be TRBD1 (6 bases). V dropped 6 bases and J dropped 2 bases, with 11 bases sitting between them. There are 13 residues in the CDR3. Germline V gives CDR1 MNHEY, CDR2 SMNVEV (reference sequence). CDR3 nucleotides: TGTGCCAGCAGGCCAGGGGCCCCCTACGAGCAGTACTTC. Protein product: CASRPGAPYEQYF.

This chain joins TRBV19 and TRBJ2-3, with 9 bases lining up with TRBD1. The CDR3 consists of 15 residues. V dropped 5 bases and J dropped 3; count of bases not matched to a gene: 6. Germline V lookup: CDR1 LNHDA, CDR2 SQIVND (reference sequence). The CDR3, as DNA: TGTGCCAGTAGTGGAGGGACAGGGACTACAGATACGCAGTATTTT. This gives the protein CASSGGTGTTDTQYF.